What follows is one T cell receptor beta chain and its context. V was trimmed by 2 bases and J by 6 bases, leaving 14 bases between them. Germline V gives CDR1 MNHEY, CDR2 SVGEGT. The CDR3 sequence is 15 residues long. The sample is drawn from a study of patients and donors after allogeneic stem cell transplantation. MiXCR, run by TCRdb on the RT-PCR reads, gives a single entry per CDR3 protein. The sample has 150,000 to 200,000 distinct CDR3 sequences, around 28% seen once; the top ten hold around 3%. The sequence derives from a human donor who was either an allogeneic HSCT recipient or a stem cell or donor lymphocyte infusion donor (not recorded which). It is not recorded whose cells these are; they may come from a transplant donor. The chain combines TRBV6-2 or TRBV6-3 with TRBJ2-1, with a weak D call TRBD2 (6 bases). Sequenced: blood, either unsorted or a sorted T cell fraction (not recorded which). CDR3 DNA sequence: TGTGCCAGCAGTTACCTCAGACTAGTTGCCAATGAGCAGTTCTTC. Translating gives CASSYLRLVANEQFF.